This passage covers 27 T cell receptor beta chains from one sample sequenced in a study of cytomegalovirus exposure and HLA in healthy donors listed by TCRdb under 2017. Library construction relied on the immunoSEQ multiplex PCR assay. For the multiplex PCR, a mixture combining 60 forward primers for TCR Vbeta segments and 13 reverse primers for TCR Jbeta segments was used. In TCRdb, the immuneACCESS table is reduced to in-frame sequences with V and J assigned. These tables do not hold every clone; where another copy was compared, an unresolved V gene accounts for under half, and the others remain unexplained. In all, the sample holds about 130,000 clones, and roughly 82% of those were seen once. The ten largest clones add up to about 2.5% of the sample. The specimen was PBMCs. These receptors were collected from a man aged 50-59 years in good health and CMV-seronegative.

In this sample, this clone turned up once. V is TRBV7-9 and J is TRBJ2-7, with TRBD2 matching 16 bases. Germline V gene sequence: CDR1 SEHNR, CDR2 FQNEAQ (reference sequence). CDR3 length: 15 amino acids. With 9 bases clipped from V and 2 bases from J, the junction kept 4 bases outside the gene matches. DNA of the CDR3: TGTGCCAGTTCCGGGACTAGCGGGGGGGCCTACGAGCAGTACTTC. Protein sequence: CASSGTSGGAYEQYF. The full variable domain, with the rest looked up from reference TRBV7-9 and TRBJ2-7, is DTGVSQNPRHKITKRGQNVTFRCDPISEHNRLYWYRQTLGQGPEFLTYFQNEAQLEKSRLLSDRFSAERPKGSFSTLEIQRTEQGDSAMYLCASSGTSGGAYEQYFGPGTRLTVT.

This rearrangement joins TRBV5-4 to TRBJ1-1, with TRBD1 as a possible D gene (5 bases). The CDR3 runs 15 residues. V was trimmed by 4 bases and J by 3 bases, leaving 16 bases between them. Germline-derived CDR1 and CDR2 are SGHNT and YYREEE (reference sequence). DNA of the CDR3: TGTGCCAGCAGCCCGTCGCTCGCCAGGGACACTGAAGCTTTCTTT. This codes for CASSPSLARDTEAFF.

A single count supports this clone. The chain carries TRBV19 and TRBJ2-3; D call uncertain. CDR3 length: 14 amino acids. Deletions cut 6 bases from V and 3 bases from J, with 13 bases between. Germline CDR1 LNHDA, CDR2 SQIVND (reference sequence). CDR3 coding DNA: TGTGCCAGTAGGATCTCCGCGGTGACAGATACGCAGTATTTT. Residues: CASRISAVTDTQYF.

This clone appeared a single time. The CDR3 nucleotides are TGTGCCAGCAGCTTCTTGGGGGCGCGGGGGATCCAGTTCTTC. Protein sequence: CASSFLGARGIQFF. The chain has TRBV11-1 and TRBJ2-1, with D perhaps matching TRBD2 (7 bases). This CDR3 region has 14 residues. Germline loops: CDR1 SGHAT, CDR2 FQDESV (reference sequence). With 3 bases removed from V and 13 bases from J, the gap between germline ends came to 19 bases.

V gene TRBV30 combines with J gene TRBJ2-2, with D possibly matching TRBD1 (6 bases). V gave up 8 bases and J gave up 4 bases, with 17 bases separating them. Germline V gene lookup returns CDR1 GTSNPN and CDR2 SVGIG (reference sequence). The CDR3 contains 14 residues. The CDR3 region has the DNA TGTGCCAGACGGGACAAAGCGACCACCGGGGAGCTGTTTTTT. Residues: CARRDKATTGELFF.

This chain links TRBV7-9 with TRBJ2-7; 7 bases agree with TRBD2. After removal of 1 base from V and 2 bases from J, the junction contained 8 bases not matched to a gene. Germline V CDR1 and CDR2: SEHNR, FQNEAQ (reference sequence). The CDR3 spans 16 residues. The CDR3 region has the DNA TGTGCCAGCAGCTTAGAACGAGCGGGGTCAGCCTACGAGCAGTACTTC. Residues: CASSLERAGSAYEQYF.

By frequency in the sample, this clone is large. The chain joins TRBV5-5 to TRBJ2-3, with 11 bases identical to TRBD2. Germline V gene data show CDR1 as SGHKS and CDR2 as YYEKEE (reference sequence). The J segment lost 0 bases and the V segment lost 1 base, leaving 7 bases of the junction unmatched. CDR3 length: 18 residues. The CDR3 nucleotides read TGTGCCAGCAGCTTGTTCGGGCGACTAGCGGGGAGCACAGATACGCAGTATTTT. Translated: CASSLFGRLAGSTDTQYF.

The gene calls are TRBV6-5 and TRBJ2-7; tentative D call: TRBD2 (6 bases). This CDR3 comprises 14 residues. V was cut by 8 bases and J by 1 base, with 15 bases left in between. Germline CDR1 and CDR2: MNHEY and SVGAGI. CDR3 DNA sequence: TGTGCCAGCGCCCCGGGGGAGGCGTCCTACGAGCAGTACTTC. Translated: CASAPGEASYEQYF.

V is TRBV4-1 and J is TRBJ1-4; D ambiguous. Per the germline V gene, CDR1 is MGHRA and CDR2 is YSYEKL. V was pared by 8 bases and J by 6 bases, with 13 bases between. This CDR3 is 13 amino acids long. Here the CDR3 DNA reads TGCGCCAGCCGGGGAGATGGGGATGAAAAACTGTTTTTT. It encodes CASRGDGDEKLFF.

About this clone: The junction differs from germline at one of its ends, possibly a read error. CDR3 protein: CTSSQGTSGLYEQYF. CDR3 coding DNA: TGCACCAGCAGCCAAGGTACTAGCGGACTCTACGAGCAGTACTTC. The chain carries TRBV4-1 and TRBJ2-7; TRBD2 matches 8 bases. The germline CDR1 and CDR2 sequences are MGHRA and YSYEKL. CDR3 length: 15 residues.

The CDR3: CAWRHRGRREQFF. The CDR3 region has the DNA TGTGCCTGGAGGCACAGGGGACGAAGAGAGCAGTTCTTC. The rearrangement links TRBV30 to TRBJ2-1; 7 bases agree with TRBD1. V shed 3 bases, J shed 10 bases, and the junction held 9 bases outside the gene matches. CDR1 and CDR2 from the germline V gene are GTSNPN and SVGIG (reference sequence). The CDR3 is 13 residues long. The whole variable domain, filled in from reference TRBV30 and TRBJ2-1, reads SQTIHQWPATLVQPVGSPLSLECTVEGTSNPNLYWYRQAAGRGLQLLFYSVGIGQISSEVPQNLSASRPQDRQFILSSKKLLLSDSGFYLCAWRHRGRREQFFGPGTRLTVL.

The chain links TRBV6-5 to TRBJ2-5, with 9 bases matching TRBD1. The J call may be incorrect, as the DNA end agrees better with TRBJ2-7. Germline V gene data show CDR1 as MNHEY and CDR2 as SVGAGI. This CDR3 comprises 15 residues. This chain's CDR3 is CASTPGTGHRAEQYF. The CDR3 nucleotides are TGTGCCAGCACTCCTGGGACAGGGCATAGGGCCGAGCAGTACTTC.

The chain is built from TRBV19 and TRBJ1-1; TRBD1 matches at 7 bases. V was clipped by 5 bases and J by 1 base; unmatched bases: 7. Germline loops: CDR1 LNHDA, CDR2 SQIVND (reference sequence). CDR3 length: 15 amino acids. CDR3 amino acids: CASSVWTGQNTEAFF. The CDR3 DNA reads TGTGCCAGTAGTGTATGGACAGGCCAGAACACTGAAGCTTTCTTT.

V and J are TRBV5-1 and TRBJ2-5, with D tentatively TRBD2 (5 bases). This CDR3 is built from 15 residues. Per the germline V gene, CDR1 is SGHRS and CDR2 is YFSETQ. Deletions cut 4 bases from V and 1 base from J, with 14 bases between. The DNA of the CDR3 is TGCGCCAGCAGCCCCGGGTCGGGGTCCCAAGAGACCCAGTACTTC. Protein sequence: CASSPGSGSQETQYF.

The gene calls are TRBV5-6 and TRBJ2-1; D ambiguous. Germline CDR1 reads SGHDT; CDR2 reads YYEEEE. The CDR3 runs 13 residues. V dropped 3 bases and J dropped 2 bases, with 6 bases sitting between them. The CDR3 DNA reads TGTGCCAGCAGCTACCGGGCCTACAATGAGCAGTTCTTC. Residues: CASSYRAYNEQFF.

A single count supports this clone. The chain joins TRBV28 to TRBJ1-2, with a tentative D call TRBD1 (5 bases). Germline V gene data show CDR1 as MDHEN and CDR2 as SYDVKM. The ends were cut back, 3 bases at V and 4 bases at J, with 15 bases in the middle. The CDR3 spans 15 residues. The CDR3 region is CASSLWVQGGYGYTF. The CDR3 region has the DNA TGTGCCAGCAGTTTGTGGGTCCAGGGCGGCTATGGCTACACCTTC.

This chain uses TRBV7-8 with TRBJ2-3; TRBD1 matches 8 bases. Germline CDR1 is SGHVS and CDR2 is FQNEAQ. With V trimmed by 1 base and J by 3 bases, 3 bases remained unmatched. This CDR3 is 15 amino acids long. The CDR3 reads CASSLGTGRTDTQYF. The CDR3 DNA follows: TGTGCCAGCAGCTTAGGGACAGGGCGGACAGATACGCAGTATTTT.

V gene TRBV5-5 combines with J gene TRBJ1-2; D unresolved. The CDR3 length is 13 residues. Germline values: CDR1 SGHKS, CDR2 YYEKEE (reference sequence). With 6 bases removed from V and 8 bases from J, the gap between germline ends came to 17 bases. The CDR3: CASTLDGREGYTF. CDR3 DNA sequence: TGTGCCAGCACCCTGGACGGACGGGAGGGCTACACCTTC.

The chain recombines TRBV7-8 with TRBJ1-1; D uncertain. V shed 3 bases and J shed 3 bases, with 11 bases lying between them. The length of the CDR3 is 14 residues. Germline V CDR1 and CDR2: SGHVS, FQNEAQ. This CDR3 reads CASSFSPLDTEAFF. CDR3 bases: TGTGCCAGCAGCTTTAGCCCCTTGGACACTGAAGCTTTCTTT.

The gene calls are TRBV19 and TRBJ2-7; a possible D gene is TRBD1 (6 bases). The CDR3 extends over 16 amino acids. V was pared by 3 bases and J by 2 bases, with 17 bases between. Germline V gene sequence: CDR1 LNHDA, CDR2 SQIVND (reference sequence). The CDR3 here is CASSMGPQGEAYEQYF. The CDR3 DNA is TGTGCCAGTAGTATGGGACCACAGGGAGAAGCCTACGAGCAGTACTTC.

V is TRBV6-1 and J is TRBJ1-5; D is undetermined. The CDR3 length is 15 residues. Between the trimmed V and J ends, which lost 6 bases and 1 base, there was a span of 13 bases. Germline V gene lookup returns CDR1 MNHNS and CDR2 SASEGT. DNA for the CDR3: TGTGCCAGCAGCCCCCGCTCCAGGAGCAATCAGCCCCAGCATTTT. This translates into CASSPRSRSNQPQHF.

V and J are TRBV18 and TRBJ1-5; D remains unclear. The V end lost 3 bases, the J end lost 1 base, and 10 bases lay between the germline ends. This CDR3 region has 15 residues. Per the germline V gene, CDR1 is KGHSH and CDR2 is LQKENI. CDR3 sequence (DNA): TGTGCCAGCTCACCTGAAACAGCAAGCAATCAGCCCCAGCATTTT. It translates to CASSPETASNQPQHF.

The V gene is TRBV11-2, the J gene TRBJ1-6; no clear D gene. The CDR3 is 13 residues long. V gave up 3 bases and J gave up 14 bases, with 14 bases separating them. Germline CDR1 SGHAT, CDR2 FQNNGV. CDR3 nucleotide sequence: TGTGCCAGCAGCTTCCTCCCGCCGGAGGCCCTCCACTTT. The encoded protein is CASSFLPPEALHF.

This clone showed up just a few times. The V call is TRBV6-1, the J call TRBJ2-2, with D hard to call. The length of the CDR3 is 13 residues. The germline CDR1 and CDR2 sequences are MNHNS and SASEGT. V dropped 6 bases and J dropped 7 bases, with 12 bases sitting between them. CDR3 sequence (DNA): TGTGCCAGCAGGACTCCAATTGTCGGGGAGCTGTTTTTT. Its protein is CASRTPIVGELFF.

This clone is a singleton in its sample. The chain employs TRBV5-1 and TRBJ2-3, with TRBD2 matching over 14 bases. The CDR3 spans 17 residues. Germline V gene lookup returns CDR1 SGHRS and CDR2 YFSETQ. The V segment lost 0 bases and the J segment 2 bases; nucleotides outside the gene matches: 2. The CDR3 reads CASSLGTSGGYTDTQYF. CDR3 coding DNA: TGCGCCAGCAGCTTGGGGACTAGCGGGGGGTACACAGATACGCAGTATTTT.

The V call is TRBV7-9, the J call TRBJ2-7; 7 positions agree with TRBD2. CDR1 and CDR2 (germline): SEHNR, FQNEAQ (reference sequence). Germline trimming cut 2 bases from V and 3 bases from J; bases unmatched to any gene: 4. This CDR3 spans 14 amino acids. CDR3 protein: CASSLLGEGYEQYF. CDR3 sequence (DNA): TGTGCCAGCAGCTTATTAGGGGAGGGCTACGAGCAGTACTTC.

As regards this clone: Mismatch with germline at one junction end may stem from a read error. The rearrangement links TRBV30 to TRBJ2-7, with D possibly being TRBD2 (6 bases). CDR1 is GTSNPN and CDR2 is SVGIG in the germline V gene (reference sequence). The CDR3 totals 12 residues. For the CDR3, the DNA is TGTGCCTGGAGTGAGGACTACTACGAGCAGTGCTTC. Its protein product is CAWSEDYYEQCF.